This T cell receptor beta chain derives from a study of T cell responses to AZD1222 COVID-19 vaccine. Per germline, CDR1 SGHKS and CDR2 YYEKEE (reference sequence). The CDR3 covers 15 residues. Trimming cost V 4 bases and J 5 bases, with 15 bases left between them. Study results and limitations: Repertoires were obtained only post-peak T cell response.

Clones were sequenced by immunoSEQ multiplex PCR, and TCRdb holds only the in-frame ones, with some missing. The data hold around 140,000 clones, with 90% to 95% observed a single time. A remark on this clone: Its antigen is unidentified.

Sample: peripheral blood, taken on day 0 of AZD1222 vaccination. The chain joins TRBV5-5 to TRBJ1-4; TRBD1 is a possible D gene (5 bases). The receptor was derived from an adult in good health. CDR3 sequence (DNA): TGTGCCAGCAGCAACGATGGGGGAGCGAATGAAAAACTGTTTTTT. Translated: CASSNDGGANEKLFF.